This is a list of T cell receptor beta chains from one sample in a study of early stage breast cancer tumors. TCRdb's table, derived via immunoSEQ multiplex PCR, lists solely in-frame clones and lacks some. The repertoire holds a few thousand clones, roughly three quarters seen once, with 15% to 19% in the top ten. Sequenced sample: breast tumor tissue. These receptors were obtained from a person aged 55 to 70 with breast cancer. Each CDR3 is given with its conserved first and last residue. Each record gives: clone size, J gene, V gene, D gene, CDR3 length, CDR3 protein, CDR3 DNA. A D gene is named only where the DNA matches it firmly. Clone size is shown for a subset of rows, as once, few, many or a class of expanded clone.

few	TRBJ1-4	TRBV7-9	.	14	CASSLNQANEKLFF	TGTGCCAGCAGCTTAAATCAAGCTAATGAAAAACTGTTTTTT
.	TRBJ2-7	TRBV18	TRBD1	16	CASSPIGQGNFYEQYF	TGTGCCAGCTCACCCATAGGACAGGGAAACTTCTACGAGCAGTACTTC
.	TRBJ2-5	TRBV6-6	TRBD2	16	CASSYFSGGLGETQYF	TGTGCCAGCAGTTACTTTAGCGGGGGGCTGGGAGAGACCCAGTACTTC
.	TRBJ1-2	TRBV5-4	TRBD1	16	CASRRDRISSSEGYTF	TGTGCCAGCAGACGGGACAGAATATCGAGTAGTGAGGGCTACACCTTC
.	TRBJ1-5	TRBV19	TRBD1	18	CASSISKGTGGQRQPQHF	TGTGCCAGTAGTATCTCGAAGGGGACAGGGGGTCAGCGGCAGCCCCAGCATTTT
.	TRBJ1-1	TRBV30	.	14	CAWIPMGSRNEAFF	TGTGCCTGGATCCCTATGGGATCTAGAAATGAAGCTTTCTTT
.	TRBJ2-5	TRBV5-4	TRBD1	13	CASSLKGAETQYF	TGTGCCAGCAGCTTGAAGGGGGCAGAGACCCAGTACTTC
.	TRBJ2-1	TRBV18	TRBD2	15	CASSFGVAGRNEQFF	TGTGCCAGCTCATTCGGAGTAGCGGGACGGAATGAGCAGTTCTTC
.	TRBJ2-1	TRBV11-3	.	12	CASSLGPTEQFF	TGTGCCAGCAGCTTAGGGCCCACCGAGCAGTTCTTC
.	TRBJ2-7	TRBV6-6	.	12	CASKGPRYEQYF	TGTGCCAGCAAGGGCCCGCGCTACGAGCAGTACTTC
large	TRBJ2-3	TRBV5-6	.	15	CASSLRSGGTDTQYF	TGTGCCAGCAGCTTACGCTCGGGCGGCACAGATACGCAGTATTTT
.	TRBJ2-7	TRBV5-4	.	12	CASSSDPYEQYF	TGTGCCAGCAGCAGTGACCCCTACGAGCAGTACTTC
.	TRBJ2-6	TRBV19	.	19	CASSPTKPGERSGANVLTF	TGTGCCAGTAGTCCTACAAAGCCGGGGGAACGCTCTGGGGCCAACGTCCTGACTTTC
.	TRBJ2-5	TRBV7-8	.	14	CASSPVGGGETQYF	TGTGCCAGCAGCCCGGTTGGAGGGGGGGAGACCCAGTACTTC
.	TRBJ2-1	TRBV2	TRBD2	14	CASSESSGGGEQFF	TGTGCCAGCAGTGAGAGTAGCGGGGGAGGGGAGCAGTTCTTC
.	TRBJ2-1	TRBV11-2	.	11	CASSFSFRQFF	TGTGCCAGCAGCTTTTCTTTCAGGCAGTTCTTC
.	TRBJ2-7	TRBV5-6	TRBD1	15	CASSSSGQGSYEQYF	TGTGCCAGCAGCTCGTCCGGACAGGGTTCCTACGAGCAGTACTTC
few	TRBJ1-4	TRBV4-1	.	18	CASSQGSSHDGRWEKLFF	TGCGCCAGCAGCCAAGGGTCATCCCATGACGGGAGGTGGGAAAAACTGTTTTTT
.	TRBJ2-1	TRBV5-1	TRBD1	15	CASSSTGTADNEQFF	TGCGCCAGCAGCTCGACAGGGACAGCCGACAATGAGCAGTTCTTC
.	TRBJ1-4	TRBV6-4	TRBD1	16	CASSDSSGQSNEKLFF	TGTGCCAGCAGTGACTCGTCGGGACAGTCTAATGAAAAACTGTTTTTT
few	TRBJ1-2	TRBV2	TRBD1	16	CASSPGQGAVNYGYTF	TGTGCCAGCAGTCCGGGACAGGGGGCAGTTAACTATGGCTACACCTTC
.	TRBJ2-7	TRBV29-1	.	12	CSVREEDYEQYF	TGCAGCGTTCGAGAAGAAGACTACGAGCAGTACTTC
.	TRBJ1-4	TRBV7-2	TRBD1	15	CASSPSTGNGEKLFF	TGTGCCAGCAGCCCCTCGACAGGGAACGGTGAAAAACTGTTTTTT
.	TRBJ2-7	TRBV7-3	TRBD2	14	CASSPASGSREQYF	TGTGCCAGCAGCCCCGCTAGCGGGAGTCGGGAGCAGTACTTC
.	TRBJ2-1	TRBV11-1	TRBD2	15	CASSYYSGSTNEQFF	TGTGCCAGCAGCTATTATAGCGGGAGTACAAATGAGCAGTTCTTC
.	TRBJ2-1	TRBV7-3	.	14	CASSLSSTNNEQFF	TGTGCCAGCAGCCTCTCCTCTACAAACAATGAGCAGTTCTTC
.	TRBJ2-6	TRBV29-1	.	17	CSVGFTHIQSRANVLTF	TGCAGCGTTGGATTTACACACATACAAAGTCGGGCCAACGTCCTGACTTTC
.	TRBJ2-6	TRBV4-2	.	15	CASSQPHTGANVLTF	TGTGCCAGCAGCCAACCACATACTGGGGCCAACGTCCTGACTTTC
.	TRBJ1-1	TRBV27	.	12	CATLGVGTEAFF	TGTGCCACCTTAGGGGTCGGAACTGAAGCTTTCTTT
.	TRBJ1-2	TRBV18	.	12	CASGAREDGYTF	TGTGCGTCGGGGGCCCGGGAGGATGGCTACACCTTC
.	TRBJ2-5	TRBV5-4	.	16	CASSRPTGGDQETQYF	TGTGCCAGCAGCCGCCCAACAGGAGGGGACCAAGAGACCCAGTACTTC
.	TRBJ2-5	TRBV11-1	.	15	CASSLVRAGGETQYF	TGTGCCAGCAGCTTAGTTCGGGCGGGTGGTGAGACCCAGTACTTC
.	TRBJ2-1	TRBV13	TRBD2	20	CASSLYRRTSGVSSYNEQFF	TGTGCCAGCAGCCTATATAGGAGGACTAGCGGGGTTAGCTCCTACAATGAGCAGTTCTTC
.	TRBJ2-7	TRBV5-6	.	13	CASSLQPSSEQYF	TGTGCCAGCAGCTTGCAGCCTAGCTCCGAGCAGTACTTC
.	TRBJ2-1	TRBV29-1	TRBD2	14	CSSSGGLTYNEQFF	TGCAGCTCCAGCGGGGGACTGACCTACAATGAGCAGTTCTTC
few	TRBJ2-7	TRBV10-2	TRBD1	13	CASRTGVSNEQYF	TGCGCCAGCAGAACAGGGGTGTCGAACGAGCAGTACTTC
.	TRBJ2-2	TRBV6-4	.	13	CASSDRASGELFF	TGTGCCAGCAGTGACAGAGCATCCGGGGAGCTGTTTTTT
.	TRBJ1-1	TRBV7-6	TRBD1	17	CASSSPGGGTPNTEAFF	TGTGCCAGCAGCTCACCAGGGGGGGGGACCCCGAACACTGAAGCTTTCTTT
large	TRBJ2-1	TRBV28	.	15	CASRTDVSSYNEQFF	TGTGCCAGCAGGACGGACGTTAGCTCCTACAATGAGCAGTTCTTC
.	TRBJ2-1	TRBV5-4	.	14	CASSPPDPTGEQFF	TGTGCCAGCAGCCCTCCGGACCCAACCGGAGAGCAGTTCTTC
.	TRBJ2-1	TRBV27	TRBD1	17	CASSPTGTKGAYSEQFF	TGTGCCAGCAGTCCGACCGGGACCAAGGGGGCCTACAGTGAGCAGTTCTTC
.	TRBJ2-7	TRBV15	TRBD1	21	CATSRDSIGDRVGMRHYEQYF	TGTGCCACCAGCAGAGATAGTATTGGGGACAGGGTAGGTATGAGGCACTACGAGCAGTACTTC
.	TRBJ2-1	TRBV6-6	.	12	CASSTLYDEQFF	TGTGCCAGCAGTACCCTATACGATGAGCAGTTCTTC
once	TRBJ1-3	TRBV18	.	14	CASSHEGGGNTIYF	TGTGCCAGCTCACACGAGGGAGGTGGAAACACCATATATTTT
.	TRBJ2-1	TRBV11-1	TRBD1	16	CASSSSTGGIVHEQFF	TGTGCCAGCAGCTCCTCCACAGGGGGCATTGTACATGAGCAGTTCTTC
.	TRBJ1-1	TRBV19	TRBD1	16	CASVITGGSVNTEAFF	TGTGCCAGTGTTATAACAGGGGGCTCGGTGAACACTGAAGCTTTCTTT
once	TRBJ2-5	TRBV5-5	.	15	CASGKERDREETQYF	TGTGCCAGCGGAAAGGAGAGGGACCGAGAAGAGACCCAGTACTTC